One and the same sample provided the 20 T cell receptor beta chains below, sequenced in a study of T-cell reconstitution after alpha-beta-depleted transplantation in children. Unique molecular identifiers were incorporated when the TCRbeta library was constructed. From the PCR reads, TCRdb called clonotypes with MiXCR, one entry per CDR3 protein. The repertoire consists of about 200,000 distinct CDR3 sequences, with 13% to 15% occurring once and the leading ten covering less than 15%. This material consisted of PBMCs from the stem cell graft donor, taken from the stem cell graft. These receptors all come from a human donor who donated a stem cell graft to a child with acute lymphoblastic leukemia.

This clonotype appeared many times. The chain couples TRBV29-1 to TRBJ2-1; no firm D call. The CDR3 has 12 amino acids. Trimming cost V 6 bases and J 4 bases, with 10 bases left between them. Germline-derived CDR1 and CDR2 are SQVTM and ANQGSEA. The CDR3 loop reads CSVRLAYNEQFF. The CDR3 coding sequence is TGCAGCGTCCGACTGGCTTACAATGAGCAGTTCTTC.

At least ten counts were recorded for this clonotype. J is TRBJ1-2 and V is TRBV12-3 or TRBV12-4; TRBD1 matches at 8 bases. This CDR3 is 15 amino acids long. Trimming removed 2 bases from V and 5 bases from J; junction bases left unmatched: 7. The CDR3 here is CASSLFYRGGYGYTF. The CDR3 nucleotides are TGTGCCAGCAGTTTATTCTACAGGGGGGGATATGGCTACACCTTC.

This clonotype was seen at least ten times. V usage is TRBV20-1 and J usage is TRBJ1-2, with TRBD1 matching 7 bases. This CDR3 contains 12 residues. Germline values: CDR1 DFQATT, CDR2 SNEGSKA (reference sequence). Losses at the gene ends were 5 bases for V and 6 bases for J; bases not matched to a gene: 6. In DNA, the CDR3 is TGCAGTGCTCTTAAGACAGGGAATGGCTACACCTTC. This translates into CSALKTGNGYTF.

This clonotype was seen at least ten times. The chain uses TRBV20-1 and TRBJ1-5; D not certain. The CDR3 contains 16 residues. The V end was cut by 0 bases, the J end by 7 bases, with 19 bases between. Germline V gene data show CDR1 as DFQATT and CDR2 as SNEGSKA (reference sequence). The CDR3 protein is CSARERGRMQSQPQHF. The CDR3 DNA sequence: TGCAGTGCTAGAGAGAGAGGAAGAATGCAGAGCCAGCCCCAGCATTTT.

This clonotype was observed once. This may arise from a read error, as a much more abundant clone is one base away. The V call is TRBV29-1, the J call TRBJ2-7; 8 bases agree with TRBD2. This CDR3 is 16 amino acids long. CDR1 and CDR2 (germline): SQVTM, ANQGSEA. The V and J ends lost 8 bases and 1 base, in that order; junction bases with no gene match: 16. Written as DNA, the CDR3 is TGCAGCTGGGGGAGAGGGTCGGGAGGGCCGTCCTACGAGCAGTACTTC. Protein product: CSWGRGSGGPSYEQYF.

This clonotype has a count of ten or more. This chain connects TRBV6-5 to TRBJ2-2; weak D call: TRBD2 (5 bases). Germline loops: CDR1 MNHEY, CDR2 SVGAGI. V was shortened by 6 bases and J by 0 bases, with 11 bases between the two germline ends. The CDR3 loop spans 15 amino acids. The CDR3 sequence: CASSRGGSNTGELFF. CDR3 sequence (DNA): TGTGCCAGCAGCCGTGGCGGGTCGAACACCGGGGAGCTGTTTTTT.

This clonotype has just a few counts. The rearrangement uses TRBV7-9 and TRBJ2-1; 8 positions match TRBD2. The ends lost 4 bases at V and 2 bases at J; junction bases unmatched: 10. The germline CDR1 and CDR2 sequences are SEHNR and FQNEAQ (reference sequence). There are 17 residues in the CDR3. The CDR3 DNA follows: TGTGCCAGCAGCTCCAGTCAGCGGGAGCTGACCTACAATGAGCAGTTCTTC. It codes for CASSSSQRELTYNEQFF.

This clonotype occurred a few times. The chain combines TRBV4-1 with TRBJ2-7; TRBD2 aligns across 11 bases. With V trimmed by 7 bases and J by 1 base, 9 bases remained unmatched. The length of the CDR3 is 16 residues. Germline V gives CDR1 MGHRA, CDR2 YSYEKL. The CDR3 DNA reads as TGCGCCAGCACCCCGGAGCGACTAGCGGGATCCTACGAGCAGTACTTC. Translation gives CASTPERLAGSYEQYF.

This clonotype was counted at least ten times. This chain connects TRBV29-1 to TRBJ2-5; a possible D gene is TRBD1 (5 bases). Germline CDR1 is SQVTM and CDR2 is ANQGSEA. V gave up 4 bases and J gave up 5 bases, with 14 bases separating them. This CDR3 contains 13 residues. CDR3 loop: CSVVVSAGETQYF. The CDR3 DNA reads TGCAGCGTTGTGGTGTCGGCAGGGGAGACCCAGTACTTC.

This clonotype was detected many times. This chain connects TRBV12-3 or TRBV12-4 to TRBJ2-7, with a weak D call TRBD1 (5 bases). Trimming removed 5 bases from V and 6 bases from J, with 11 bases in between. The CDR3 consists of 12 residues. CDR3 coding DNA: TGTGCCAGCAGTCCCGACAGAGCCGAGCAGTACTTC. This translates into CASSPDRAEQYF.

This clonotype was counted ten times or more. V usage is TRBV12-3 or TRBV12-4 and J usage is TRBJ2-1; possible D gene TRBD1, 6 bases. The CDR3 length is 14 residues. With 3 bases removed from V and 9 bases from J, the gap between germline ends came to 15 bases. The CDR3, as DNA: TGTGCCAGCAGTTTCCTGGGACACCAGCTTGAGCAGTTCTTC. Amino acids: CASSFLGHQLEQFF.

This clonotype was recorded many times. CDR3 nucleotides: TGTGCCAGCAGCTTAAGTACCGGGACTGAAGCTTTCTTT. Protein: CASSLSTGTEAFF. The gene calls are TRBV7-6 and TRBJ1-1; unclear D gene. V lost 2 bases, J lost 5 bases, and 9 bases lay in between. There are 13 residues in the CDR3. Germline V lookup: CDR1 SGHVS, CDR2 FNYEAQ.

This clonotype was found many times. The chain recombines TRBV7-9 with TRBJ1-5; D gene ambiguous. The CDR3 sequence is 14 residues long. V was pared by 1 base and J by 6 bases, with 10 bases between. Germline loops: CDR1 SEHNR, CDR2 FQNEAQ (reference sequence). This chain's CDR3 is CASSLGERAQPQHF. In DNA, the CDR3 is TGTGCCAGCAGCTTAGGAGAACGGGCTCAGCCCCAGCATTTT.

This clonotype was detected a few times. V usage is TRBV5-1 and J usage is TRBJ2-1; weak D call: TRBD2 (5 bases). The V and J ends lost 4 bases and 0 bases respectively, with 11 bases between them. The CDR3 is 15 amino acids. In germline, CDR1 is SGHRS, CDR2 YFSETQ. The CDR3 is CASSRAVSSYNEQFF. The CDR3, as DNA: TGCGCCAGCAGCCGAGCGGTGAGCTCCTACAATGAGCAGTTCTTC.

This clonotype was seen many times. This chain connects TRBV28 to TRBJ2-2; no reliable D call. Trimming removed 7 bases from V and 3 bases from J, with 15 bases in between. The CDR3 consists of 15 residues. CDR1 is MDHEN and CDR2 is SYDVKM in the germline V gene. The CDR3 DNA reads TGTGCCAGCACCTTCGGTACACGTTACACCGGGGAGCTGTTTTTT. Its translation: CASTFGTRYTGELFF. Combining the CDR3 with reference TRBV28 and TRBJ2-2 gives the whole variable domain DVKVTQSSRYLVKRTGEKVFLECVQDMDHENMFWYRQDPGLGLRLIYFSYDVKMKEKGDIPEGYSVSREKKERFSLILESASTNQTSMYLCASTFGTRYTGELFFGEGSRLTVL.

In this sample, this clonotype turned up many times. J is TRBJ1-6 and V is TRBV5-1, with D uncertain. V lost 4 bases and J lost 7, with 12 bases in between. Germline CDR1 is SGHRS and CDR2 is YFSETQ. This CDR3 is built from 14 residues. This CDR3 reads CASSPRTTNSPLHF. CDR3 DNA sequence: TGCGCCAGCAGCCCGCGTACCACGAATTCACCCCTCCACTTT.

The chain is built from TRBV7-8 and TRBJ2-1; D possibly corresponds to TRBD2 (6 bases). V shed 0 bases and J shed 10 bases, with 13 bases lying between them. CDR3 length: 14 amino acids. The V gene's germline CDR1 is SGHVS and CDR2 FQNEAQ. DNA of the CDR3: TGTGCCAGCAGCTTAGCGGGAGGCCTTTCGGAGCAGTTCTTC. It specifies CASSLAGGLSEQFF.

The sample holds a few counts of this clonotype. The V and J genes are TRBV10-3 and TRBJ2-1; possible D gene TRBD2, 5 bases. The germline gives CDR1 ENHRY, CDR2 SYGVKD. Trimming took 11 bases from V and 8 from J, leaving 22 bases between them. This CDR3 spans 14 amino acids. The CDR3 loop reads CASRAIDKGDEQFF. In nucleotides, the CDR3 is TGTGCCTCACGGGCGATCGACAAGGGAGATGAGCAGTTCTTC.

In its sample, this clonotype was seen many times. The chain recombines TRBV11-2 with TRBJ2-7, with TRBD1 matching 8 bases. Germline V gene lookup returns CDR1 SGHAT and CDR2 FQNNGV. V lost 5 bases, J lost 1 base, and 13 bases stayed unmatched. This CDR3 spans 17 amino acids. The CDR3 nucleotides read TGTGCCAGCAGCGTTACAATGACAGGGGCGATTTCCTACGAGCAGTACTTC. The encoded protein is CASSVTMTGAISYEQYF. Supplemented by reference TRBV11-2 and TRBJ2-7, the full variable domain reads EAGVAQSPRYKIIEKRQSVAFWCNPISGHATLYWYQQILGQGPKLLIQFQNNGVVDDSQLPKDRFSAERLKGVDSTLKIQPAKLEDSAVYLCASSVTMTGAISYEQYFGPGTRLTVT.

This clonotype was recorded only once. This may be a read error: a much more frequent sequence differs by one nucleotide. The chain joins TRBV10-3 to TRBJ2-4; D uncertain. CDR1 is ENHRY and CDR2 is SYGVKD in the germline V gene. The V end was cut by 6 bases, the J end by 2 bases, with 14 bases between. This CDR3 comprises 15 residues. For the CDR3, the DNA is TGTGCCATCAGCCCAGGATGGGGTCCCAAAAACATTCAGTACTTC. Amino acid sequence: CAISPGWGPKNIQYF.